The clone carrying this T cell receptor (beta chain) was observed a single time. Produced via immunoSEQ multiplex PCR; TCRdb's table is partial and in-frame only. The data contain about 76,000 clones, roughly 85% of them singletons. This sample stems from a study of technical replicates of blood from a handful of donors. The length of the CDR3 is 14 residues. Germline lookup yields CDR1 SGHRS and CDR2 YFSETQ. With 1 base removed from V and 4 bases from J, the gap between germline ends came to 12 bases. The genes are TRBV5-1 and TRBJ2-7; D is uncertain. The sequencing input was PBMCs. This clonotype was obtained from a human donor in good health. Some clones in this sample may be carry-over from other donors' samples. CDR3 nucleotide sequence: TGCGCCAGCAGCTTGTCCGGGTTAGGATACGAGCAGTACTTC. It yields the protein CASSLSGLGYEQYF.